This TCR beta chain was sequenced in a study of blood T cells in healthy people across ages. Study-level results: Diversity was higher, and naive CD4+ cells more numerous, in long-lived donors than in aged donors.

With respect to this clonotype: Antigen specificity is unknown. One end of the junction fails to match germline, which may point to a read error.

Together with a sample-barcoded 5' primer, a J-beta primer mix was included in a second PCR lasting roughly 6 to 12 cycles. Sequencing of every sample gave 3 million or more CDR3-containing paired-end reads. TCRdb itself ran the 5' RACE reads through MiXCR, one entry per CDR3 protein. The table records 1 million or so distinct CDR3 sequences, 40% to 50% of them present only once. CDR3 length: 18 amino acids. Per the germline V gene, CDR1 is DFQATT and CDR2 is SNEGSKA (reference sequence). The sequence came from a woman in her fifties or sixties in good health. The rearrangement uses TRBV20-1 and TRBJ2-3, with D tentatively TRBD1 or TRBD2 (6 bases each). Material for sequencing was blood. CDR3: CSASVYSLRDTSTDTQYF. The CDR3 nucleotides read TGCAGTGCTAGCGTCTACTCCCTCAGGGACACTAGCACAGATACGCAGTATTTC.